This paragraph reports one T cell receptor (beta chain). This CDR3 is 14 amino acids long. This specimen belongs to a study of blood T cell repertoires in COVID-19. Looking at the study overall: The origin of the acute and convalescent COVID-19 samples was the United States, Italy and Spain.

In the authors' methods: Estimation of nucleated cell counts relied on the amplification of reference gene primers. Assay: immunoSEQ multiplex PCR; the TCRdb copy retains only in-frame clones and omits some. V and J calls and clone size are given by that table; D and trimming were obtained from the DNA. The top ten hold 2% to 2.5% of the sample, which has about 170,000 clones, about 88% seen once. This TCR was recovered from a man between 45 and 60 years old who had recovered from COVID-19. The material sequenced was peripheral blood. V and J are TRBV21-1 and TRBJ2-2; the D call TRBD1 from the table was never checked on the DNA. TRBV21-1 is a documented pseudogene. In DNA, the CDR3 is TGTGCCAGCAGGAGCCAGGGTTGGACCGGGGAGCTGTTTTTT. This gives the protein CASRSQGWTGELFF.